This T cell receptor beta chain was profiled in a study of cytomegalovirus exposure and HLA in healthy donors. PCR employed 60 Vbeta and 13 Jbeta primers. Using immunoSEQ multiplex PCR, the repertoire was profiled, and TCRdb retains in-frame clones only, with some absent. The top ten hold roughly 3.6% of the sample, which has 170,000 or so clones, 77% seen once. The donors (healthy individuals) were bone marrow donors. Unmatched junction bases numbered 7, after V lost 6 bases and J lost 4 bases. The CDR3 totals 15 residues. The germline V gene encodes CDR1 MNHNS and CDR2 SASEGT. The clonotype originates from a woman aged 55 to 70 in good health and CMV-seropositive. This chain connects TRBV6-1 to TRBJ2-3, with 10 bases identical to TRBD2. Source material: PBMCs. The CDR3 coding sequence is TGTGCCAGCAGAGCTAGCGGGAGTGGTGCAGATACGCAGTATTTT. This codes for CASRASGSGADTQYF.